The 4 T cell receptor beta chains below were found in one sample sequenced in a study of blood T cell repertoires in COVID-19. Generated by immunoSEQ multiplex PCR, the TCRdb table keeps only in-frame clones and is missing some. Among approximately 400,000 clones listed, more than 75% were seen once. Input material: PBMCs or T cells enriched from blood (not recorded which). These receptors were taken from a woman aged 18 to 35 who had recovered from COVID-19.

V usage is TRBV11-3 and J usage is TRBJ2-1, with TRBD1 identical over 9 bases. The V gene end was trimmed by 6 bases and the J gene end by 1 base; junction bases not matched to a gene: 13. The CDR3 contains 18 residues. The germline V gene has CDR1 SGHNT and CDR2 YENEEA. CDR3 loop: CASSLRKTGTGSYNEQFF. CDR3 DNA: TGTGCCAGCAGTTTAAGAAAGACCGGGACAGGGTCCTACAATGAGCAGTTCTTC.

The chain joins TRBV19 to TRBJ1-6; TRBD1 matches 9 bases. CDR1 and CDR2 (germline): LNHDA, SQIVND (reference sequence). V gave up 5 bases and J gave up 7 bases; unmatched junction bases: 9. The CDR3 covers 16 residues. The CDR3 nucleotides read TGTGCCAGTAGTGCGAGGGACAGGGAGCGGAATTCACCCCTCCACTTT. It codes for CASSARDRERNSPLHF. Drawing the rest from reference TRBV19 and TRBJ1-6, the complete variable domain is DGGITQSPKYLFRKEGQNVTLSCEQNLNHDAMYWYRQDPGQGLRLIYYSQIVNDFQKGDIAEGYSVSREKKESFPLTVTSAQKNPTAFYLCASSARDRERNSPLHFGNGTRLTVT.

This clone showed up just once. This chain uses TRBV19 with TRBJ2-1; the match to TRBD1 covers 11 bases. The CDR3 has 13 amino acids. Germline CDR1 reads LNHDA; CDR2 reads SQIVND (reference sequence). The V segment lost 6 bases and the J segment 8 bases; nucleotides outside the gene matches: 3. CDR3 nucleotides: TGTGCCAGTAGGGGACAGGGGGTCGATGAGCAGTTCTTC. Amino acid sequence: CASRGQGVDEQFF.

V usage is TRBV19 and J usage is TRBJ1-6; perhaps TRBD1 as D (5 bases). The CDR3 totals 14 residues. Germline CDR1 and CDR2: LNHDA and SQIVND (reference sequence). Trimming left V 7 bases short and J 4 bases short, with 11 bases between. The CDR3 region is CASNGGGYNSPLHF. In nucleotides, the CDR3 is TGTGCCAGTAACGGGGGGGGTTATAATTCACCCCTCCACTTT.